These 4 T cell receptor beta chains originate from one sample sequenced in a study of T cell responses to AZD1222 COVID-19 vaccine. Sequenced by immunoSEQ multiplex PCR; TCRdb stores in-frame clones only, minus some. The repertoire holds around 150,000 clones, with around nine tenths as singletons. The material sequenced was peripheral blood, taken on day 0 of AZD1222 vaccination. The receptor set was obtained from an adult in good health.

The chain links TRBV5-4 to TRBJ2-5; TRBD1 matches at 9 bases. This CDR3 has 14 residues. Trimming removed 2 bases from V and 2 bases from J; junction bases left unmatched: 1. CDR1 SGHNT and CDR2 YYREEE come from the germline V gene (reference sequence). The DNA of the CDR3 is TGTGCCAGCAGCTTACAGGGGGCGCAAGAGACCCAGTACTTC. Translated, it gives CASSLQGAQETQYF.

This clone is a singleton in its sample. The V gene is TRBV11-2, the J gene TRBJ1-6, with D possibly TRBD1 on 5 matching bases. Germline V CDR1 and CDR2: SGHAT, FQNNGV. The V end lost 2 bases, the J end lost 1 base, and 18 bases lay between the germline ends. CDR3 length equals 19 residues. The CDR3 nucleotides read TGTGCCAGCAGCTTATCCGGGGGTAGGGGACGGTCCTATAATTCACCCCTCCACTTT. This encodes CASSLSGGRGRSYNSPLHF. Full variable domain (missing parts from reference TRBV11-2 and TRBJ1-6): EAGVAQSPRYKIIEKRQSVAFWCNPISGHATLYWYQQILGQGPKLLIQFQNNGVVDDSQLPKDRFSAERLKGVDSTLKIQPAKLEDSAVYLCASSLSGGRGRSYNSPLHFGNGTRLTVT.

This clone was counted a single time. The genes are TRBV5-4 and TRBJ2-7, with D maybe TRBD2 (5 bases). Germline CDR1 reads SGHNT; CDR2 reads YYREEE (reference sequence). The CDR3 length is 13 residues. V lost 1 base, J lost 2 bases, and 7 bases lay in between. The CDR3 is CASSLTGTYEQYF. In nucleotides, the CDR3 is TGTGCCAGCAGCTTGACGGGAACCTACGAGCAGTACTTC.

The count of this clone is one. J is TRBJ2-6 and V is TRBV5-5; D is undetermined. Germline assignment: CDR1 SGHKS and CDR2 YYEKEE (reference sequence). This CDR3 comprises 13 residues. The germline V and J ends were trimmed by 5 bases and 0 bases, with 3 bases remaining between them. CDR3 loop: CASSRSGANVLTF. Written as DNA, the CDR3 is TGTGCCAGCAGTCGCTCTGGGGCCAACGTCCTGACTTTC. Filled out from reference TRBV5-5 and TRBJ2-6, the complete variable domain reads DAGVTQSPTHLIKTRGQQVTLRCSPISGHKSVSWYQQVLGQGPQFIFQYYEKEERGRGNFPDRFSARQFPNYSSELNVNALLLGDSALYLCASSRSGANVLTFGAGSRLTVL.